This TCR beta chain stems from a study of cytomegalovirus exposure and HLA in healthy donors. The PCR used 60 Vbeta and 13 Jbeta primers. TCRdb keeps only in-frame clones here, not all; method: immunoSEQ multiplex PCR. The table records approximately 110,000 clones, about 80% of them present only once. The receptor was derived from a woman in her 30s in good health and CMV-seropositive. Sequences were obtained from PBMCs.

CDR3 nucleotides: TGCGCCAGCAGTTACAACTGGGGAGCCCCGAACACTGAAGCTTTCTTT. Encoded protein: CASSYNWGAPNTEAFF. This sequence joins TRBV5-1 and TRBJ1-1; D gene unclear. There are 16 residues in the CDR3. The V and J ends lost 5 bases and 1 base respectively, with 18 bases between them. The germline CDR1 and CDR2 sequences are SGHRS and YFSETQ.